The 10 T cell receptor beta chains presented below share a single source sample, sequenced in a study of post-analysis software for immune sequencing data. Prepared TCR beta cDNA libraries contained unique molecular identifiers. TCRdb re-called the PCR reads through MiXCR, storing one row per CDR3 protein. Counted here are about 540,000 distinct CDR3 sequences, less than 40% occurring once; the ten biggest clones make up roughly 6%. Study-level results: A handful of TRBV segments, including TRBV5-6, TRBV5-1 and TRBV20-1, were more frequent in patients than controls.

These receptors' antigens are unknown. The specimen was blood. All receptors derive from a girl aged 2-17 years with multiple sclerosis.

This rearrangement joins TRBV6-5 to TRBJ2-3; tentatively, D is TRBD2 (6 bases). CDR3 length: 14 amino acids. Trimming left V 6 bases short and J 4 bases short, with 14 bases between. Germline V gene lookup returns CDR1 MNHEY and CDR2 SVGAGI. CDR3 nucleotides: TGTGCCAGCAGGGGGGGTACCGGGGCAGATACGCAGTATTTT. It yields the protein CASRGGTGADTQYF.

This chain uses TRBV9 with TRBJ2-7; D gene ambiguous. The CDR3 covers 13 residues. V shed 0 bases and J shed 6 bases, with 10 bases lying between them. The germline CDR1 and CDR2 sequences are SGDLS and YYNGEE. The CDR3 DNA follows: TGTGCCAGCAGCGTAGATCCGGGCGGCGAGCAGTACTTC. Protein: CASSVDPGGEQYF. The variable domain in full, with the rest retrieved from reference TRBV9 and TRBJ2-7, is DSGVTQTPKHLITATGQRVTLRCSPRSGDLSVYWYQQSLDQGLQFLIQYYNGEERAKGNILERFSAQQFPDLHSELNLSSLELGDSALYFCASSVDPGGEQYFGPGTRLTVT.

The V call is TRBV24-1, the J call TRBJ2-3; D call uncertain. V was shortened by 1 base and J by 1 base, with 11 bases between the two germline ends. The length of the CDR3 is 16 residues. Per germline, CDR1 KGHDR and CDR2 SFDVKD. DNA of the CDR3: TGTGCCACCAGTGATTTTGCGGAAGTGGGCACAGATACGCAGTATTTT. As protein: CATSDFAEVGTDTQYF.

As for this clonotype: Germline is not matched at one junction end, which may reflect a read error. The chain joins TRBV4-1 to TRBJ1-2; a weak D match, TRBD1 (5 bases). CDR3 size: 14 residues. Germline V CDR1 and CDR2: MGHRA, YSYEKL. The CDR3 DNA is TGCGCCGGCAGCCTCGGACAAGGTATCTATGGCTACACCTTC. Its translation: CAGSLGQGIYGYTF.

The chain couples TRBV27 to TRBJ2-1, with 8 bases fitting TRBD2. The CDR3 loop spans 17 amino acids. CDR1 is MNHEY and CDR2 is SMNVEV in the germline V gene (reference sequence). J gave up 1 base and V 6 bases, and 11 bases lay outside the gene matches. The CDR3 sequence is CASRALVRGGSYNEQFF. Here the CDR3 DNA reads TGTGCCAGCAGAGCCCTAGTCCGGGGGGGATCCTACAATGAGCAGTTCTTC.

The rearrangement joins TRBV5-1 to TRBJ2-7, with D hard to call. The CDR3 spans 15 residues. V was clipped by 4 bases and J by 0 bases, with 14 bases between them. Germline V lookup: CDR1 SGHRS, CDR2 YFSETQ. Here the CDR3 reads CASSAPPERSYEQYF. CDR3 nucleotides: TGCGCCAGCAGCGCCCCGCCAGAACGCTCCTACGAGCAGTACTTC.

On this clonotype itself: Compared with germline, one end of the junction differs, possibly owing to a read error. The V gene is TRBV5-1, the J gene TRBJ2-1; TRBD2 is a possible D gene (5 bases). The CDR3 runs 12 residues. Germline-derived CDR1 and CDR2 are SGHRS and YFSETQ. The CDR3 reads CVSSLGLPEQFF. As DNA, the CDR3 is TGCGTCAGCAGTCTAGGACTTCCTGAGCAGTTCTTC. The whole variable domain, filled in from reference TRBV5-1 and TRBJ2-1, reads KAGVTQTPRYLIKTRGQQVTLSCSPISGHRSVSWYQQTPGQGLQFLFEYFSETQRNKGNFPGRFSGRQFSNSRSEMNVSTLELGDSALYLCVSSLGLPEQFFGPGTRLTVL.

This CDR3 reads CASSSGQPYGYTF. Written as DNA, the CDR3 is TGCGCCAGCAGCTCGGGACAGCCCTATGGCTACACCTTC. The chain links TRBV5-1 to TRBJ1-2, with 7 bases lining up with TRBD1. J was trimmed by 4 bases and V by 3 bases; bases with no gene match: 3. The CDR3 runs to 13 residues. Germline lookup yields CDR1 SGHRS and CDR2 YFSETQ. Based on the CDR3 plus reference TRBV5-1 and TRBJ1-2, the full variable domain is KAGVTQTPRYLIKTRGQQVTLSCSPISGHRSVSWYQQTPGQGLQFLFEYFSETQRNKGNFPGRFSGRQFSNSRSEMNVSTLELGDSALYLCASSSGQPYGYTFGSGTRLTVV.

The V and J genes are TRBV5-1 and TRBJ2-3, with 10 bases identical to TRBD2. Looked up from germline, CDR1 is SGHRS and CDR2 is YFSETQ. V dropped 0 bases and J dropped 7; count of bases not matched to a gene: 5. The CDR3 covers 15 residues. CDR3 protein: CASSLEGSGGYTQYF. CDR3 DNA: TGCGCCAGCAGCTTGGAAGGTAGCGGGGGGTATACGCAGTATTTT. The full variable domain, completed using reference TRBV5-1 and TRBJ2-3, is KAGVTQTPRYLIKTRGQQVTLSCSPISGHRSVSWYQQTPGQGLQFLFEYFSETQRNKGNFPGRFSGRQFSNSRSEMNVSTLELGDSALYLCASSLEGSGGYTQYFGPGTRLTVL.

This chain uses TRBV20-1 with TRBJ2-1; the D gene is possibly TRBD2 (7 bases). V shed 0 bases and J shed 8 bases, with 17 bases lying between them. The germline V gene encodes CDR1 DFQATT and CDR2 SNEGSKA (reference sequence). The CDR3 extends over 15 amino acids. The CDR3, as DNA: TGCAGTGCTAGAGACCGATCGTCGGGGGGCGATGAGCAGTTCTTC. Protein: CSARDRSSGGDEQFF.